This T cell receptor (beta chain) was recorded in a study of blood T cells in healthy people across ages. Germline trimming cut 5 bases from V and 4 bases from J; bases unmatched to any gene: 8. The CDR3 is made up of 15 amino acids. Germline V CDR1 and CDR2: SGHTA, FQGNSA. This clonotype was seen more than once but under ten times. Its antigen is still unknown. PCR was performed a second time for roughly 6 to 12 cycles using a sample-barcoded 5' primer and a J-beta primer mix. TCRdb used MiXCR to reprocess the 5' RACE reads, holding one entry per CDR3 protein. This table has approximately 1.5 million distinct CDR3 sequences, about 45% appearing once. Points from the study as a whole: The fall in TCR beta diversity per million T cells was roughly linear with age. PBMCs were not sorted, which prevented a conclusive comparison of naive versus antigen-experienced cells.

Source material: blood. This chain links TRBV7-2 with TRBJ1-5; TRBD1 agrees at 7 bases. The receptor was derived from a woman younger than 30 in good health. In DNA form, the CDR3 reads TGTGCCAGCAGCCCCCGGGACAGCCCAAATCAGCCCCAGCATTTT. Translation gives CASSPRDSPNQPQHF.